The clone carrying this T cell receptor (beta chain) has only a few counts. The V gene end was trimmed by 7 bases and the J gene end by 2 bases; junction bases not matched to a gene: 3. CDR3 length equals 13 residues. Germline V gene lookup returns CDR1 SGHAT and CDR2 FQNNGV. The data belong to a study of shared clonotypes between healthy human individuals. The protocol was immunoSEQ multiplex PCR, while the TCRdb copy is restricted to in-frame clones and leaves out a portion. There are some 450,000 clones in the sample; roughly four fifths occur only once, and 12% lies in the top ten. The sequence was collected from a woman in her thirties or forties in good health. Some clones in this sample may be carry-over from other donors' samples. The sequenced sample consisted of PBMCs. V is TRBV11-2 and J is TRBJ2-7; TRBD2 matches 9 bases. The CDR3 loop reads CASKLAGTYEQYF. The CDR3 bases are TGTGCCAGCAAACTAGCGGGCACCTACGAGCAGTACTTC.